This T cell receptor (beta chain) was identified during a study of cytomegalovirus exposure and HLA in healthy donors (dated by TCRdb to the late 2010s). A note on the overall study: In an earlier analysis of some 550 of the donors, 250 to 350 Gb of sequence data and 90 million to 120 million unique TCR beta sequences from 150 million to 200 million T cells were reported. An earlier analysis of a few hundred of the donors applied high-throughput TCR beta sequencing to assess whether each TCR beta V gene segment acted as functional or pseudogenic. High-throughput TCR immunosequencing, statistical association of individual TCRs with disease status, and machine learning were combined to predict cytomegalovirus infection status. The study used immunosequencing to profile the T cell repertoires of around 600 subjects and linked those repertoires to cytomegalovirus serostatus. A handful of DR-DQ haplotypes were treated as single units for association and clustering because of strong linkage in the cohort. In addition to the first cohort of 666 subjects, a separate validation cohort of approximately 130 different subjects was used. Alongside the repertoire data, information on donor age, sex, ethnicity and CMV serostatus was compiled. All discovery cohort repertoires had been generated on a single sequencing platform. The number of typed donors differed by locus: about 629-630 for A, B, C, DRB1 and DQB1; some 500 for DQA1; 606 for DPA1; and around 490 for DPB1. On average, over 200,000 unique TCR beta nucleotide sequences were sequenced per donor among 398 genotyped donors of the cohort, with approximately 18% of those sequences being non-productive. Genome-wide SNP genotypes for about three fifths of the 666 donors were used in a later genetic analysis, which treated that subset as a discovery cohort. A later analysis re-examined previously published TCR beta repertoires from roughly 650 donors and added high-resolution HLA genotyping to investigate patterns of TCR occurrence. Of the roughly 390 genotyped donors, about 80% fell in the genetic ancestry cluster associated with self-reported Caucasian donors. The study aimed to test whether signatures of past pathogen exposure could be identified by cataloging public T cell receptors. An early release that covered some 640 HLA-typed donors contained about 300 gigabases of sequencing data and about 93 million unique TCR sequences. In the later analysis, no new phenotypic data were used to find candidate immune exposures; instead, reliance was placed on TCR beta sequences and their occurrence across donors. HLA typing covered class I and class II loci at four-digit resolution.

Comments on this clone: Its antigen is not yet known. Per-base quality was not reported, and no clone a single base away is much larger than it.

Study-wide findings and limitations: At a false discovery rate of 0.05, a later analysis linked roughly 17,000 TCR beta sequences to specific HLA alleles. This cohort had only TCR beta chains sequenced, and the lack of alpha or paired-chain data limited which features could be detected. Cytomegalovirus status was reported to be diagnosed by the classifier with high specificity and sensitivity in both the original and validation cohorts. Because some donors lacked HLA typing at each locus, the association tests relied only on the typed subset. A further reported finding was that TCR beta sequences accurately predicted the HLA-A and HLA-B alleles for most subjects in the first cohort. The sequencing pipeline was judged likely to have produced a cluster of highly shared sequence variants as a technical artifact. The study listed 150 to 200 TCR beta chains as associated with cytomegalovirus. A later analysis found that HLA-associated TCR beta chains were more clonally expanded and had lower generation probabilities than equally common non-associated chains. Correlated functional status among segregating V segments might reflect linkage disequilibrium, but an unknown experimental factor could not be ruled out. The authors suggested that the approach could potentially be generalized to other disease states and immunological phenotypes. Presence/absence analyses assumed roughly uniform sequencing depth across donors, an assumption that may not hold. In a later analysis, TCR association rates were found to vary across HLA loci, with the most associated TCRs seen for DRB1 alleles and the fewest for HLA-C alleles. In an earlier analysis of around 600 of the donors, most TCR beta V segments were observed in productive rearrangements about 90% or about 30% of the time, broadly matching IMGT annotations. Most TCR sequences were seen in very few donors, while some public TCRs were found in many individuals. Most CMV-associated TCR beta chains appeared to be HLA-restricted in a later analysis, and the HLA associations seemed to be driven largely by CMV exposure. Strong co-occurrence of HLA alleles, especially DR and DQ, made assigning TCR associations to individual alleles difficult. Because the 87-base-pair reads could not distinguish some IMGT-functional V segments, including TRBV6-2 and TRBV6-3, those segments were excluded. About 17 rarely observed V segments, including chromosome 9 orphons, were excluded from the earlier analysis of approximately 600 of the donors because counts were too low. In a later genetic analysis, a missense DCLRE1C variant was associated with V-gene and J-gene trimming of TCR beta chains, and the association was replicated in an independent cohort. In a later analysis, several top co-occurrence clusters were reported to appear linked to parvovirus B19, influenza, CMV and Epstein-Barr virus. Three of the identified cytomegalovirus-associated TCR beta chains were confirmed in vitro to be specific for cytomegalovirus antigens. For the cohort, immune exposure information was limited to CMV serostatus. Compared with the roughly 670-donor mean, donors in an Asian-associated ancestry cluster had fewer N-insertions in productive TCRs, according to a later genetic analysis.

V trim: 4 bases; J trim: 1 base; unmatched bases: 12. The cysteine opens and the phenylalanine closes a CDR3 of 17 amino acids. Only the CDR3 portion is preserved as DNA: 51 bases, with reading frame beginning at the first base. CDR1 is given as SGHRS and CDR2 as YFSETQ, both from the germline V gene. Library preparation used the immunoSEQ multiplex PCR assay. For the multiplex PCR, a mixture combining 60 forward primers for TCR Vbeta segments and 13 reverse primers for TCR Jbeta segments was used. The CDR3 region of rearranged TCR beta genes was amplified from genomic DNA by a multiplex PCR assay. The Illumina HiSeq System was used to sequence the amplified TCR beta libraries as 87-base-pair reads. As for the original processing: Across the roughly 600 repertoires, a later analysis counted 80 million or so unique TCR beta chains, roughly 11 million of which were shared by at least two donors. Raw reads were error-corrected and collapsed into unique sequences by a nearest-neighbor algorithm in which closely related sequences were merged to remove PCR and sequencing errors. V, D and J gene segments were assigned by aligning CDR3 sequences to IMGT reference sequences. For a sequence to be retained, at least a six-nucleotide match to both a V gene segment and a J gene segment was required. A rearrangement counted as productive if the CDR3 had no stop codons and remained in frame with V and J, and every other rearrangement counted as non-productive. Following IMGT convention, CDR3 was defined as the stretch from the second conserved V-encoded cysteine up to the conserved J-encoded phenylalanine. In an earlier analysis of approximately 590 of the donors, sequences lacking an unambiguous match to a single V gene segment were excluded. An earlier analysis of approximately 590 of the donors classified V segments as functional when productive rearrangements were above 56.7% and as segregating when the standard deviation between donors was above 5%. A statistical classification framework was developed to diagnose cytomegalovirus status using the catalog of TCR beta chain sequences. In a later analysis, TCR nucleotide sequences were compared against IMGT/GENE-DB human TR gene sequences so that V and J genes could be assigned. Using the TCRdist pipeline, a later analysis assigned CDR3 sequences along with most-parsimonious VDJ recombination scenarios. A later analysis defined each TCR beta chain by its CDR3 amino acid sequence plus V-gene family, and excluded reads lacking a unique V-gene family. As a way to deal with suspected cross-contamination and a sequencing artifact, a later analysis dropped 500 to 700 nucleotide sequences that were highly shared and had low generation probability. For each public chain, a later analysis derived a clonal expansion index from normalized ranks of inferred template counts within each repertoire. Generation probabilities in a later analysis came from a VDJ recombination model fitted to out-of-frame rearrangements, and those results were checked against IGoR. A later analysis scored TCR-TCR, TCR-HLA and TCR-CMV co-occurrence with hypergeometric tests, applying a repertoire-size bias correction to TCR pairs. A later analysis estimated false discovery rates by permuting HLA or CMV assignments 20 times. A later analysis grouped co-occurring TCRs with DBSCAN, adding TCRdist sequence similarity when clustering within HLA-allele-positive subsets. For co-occurrence clustering, repertoires with fewer than 30,000 or more than 120,000 public chains were excluded, along with roughly 5 repertoires with anomalous nucleotide sharing. TCRdb retrieved this table from immuneACCESS and kept in-frame rearrangements only. Not all clones are present; in checked studies, unresolved V genes account for under half, and no reason is known for the remainder. Clonal size and the V and J genes are those of that table, whereas D and trimming came from the DNA. The sample table shows approximately 100,000 clones, and around 74% are seen once. About 1.8% of the sample comes from the top ten.

The cohort consisted of hundreds of healthy bone marrow donors. All cohort members were sampled while nominally healthy, although unrecorded immune exposures were likely present. The donor was CMV seronegative and belonged to the group of 350 or so seronegative cohort members. A peripheral blood sample was collected from each donor, and TCR beta sequencing was performed on peripheral blood mononuclear cells. The Qiagen DNeasy Blood Extraction Kit was used to extract genomic DNA from the blood cell samples. The chain joins TRBV5-1 to TRBJ2-5; 8 nucleotides in the junction match TRBD1. The specimen sequenced was PBMCs. The receptor was derived from a male donor in good health and CMV-seronegative. The CDR3 protein is CASSLSGTGSSQETQYF. DNA sequence: TGCGCCAGCAGCCTATCCGGGACAGGCAGTTCCCAAGAGACCCAGTACTTC. The CDR3 plus the reference TRBV5-1 and TRBJ2-5 genes for the other parts give the full variable domain: KAGVTQTPRYLIKTRGQQVTLSCSPISGHRSVSWYQQTPGQGLQFLFEYFSETQRNKGNFPGRFSGRQFSNSRSEMNVSTLELGDSALYLCASSLSGTGSSQETQYFGPGTRLLVL.